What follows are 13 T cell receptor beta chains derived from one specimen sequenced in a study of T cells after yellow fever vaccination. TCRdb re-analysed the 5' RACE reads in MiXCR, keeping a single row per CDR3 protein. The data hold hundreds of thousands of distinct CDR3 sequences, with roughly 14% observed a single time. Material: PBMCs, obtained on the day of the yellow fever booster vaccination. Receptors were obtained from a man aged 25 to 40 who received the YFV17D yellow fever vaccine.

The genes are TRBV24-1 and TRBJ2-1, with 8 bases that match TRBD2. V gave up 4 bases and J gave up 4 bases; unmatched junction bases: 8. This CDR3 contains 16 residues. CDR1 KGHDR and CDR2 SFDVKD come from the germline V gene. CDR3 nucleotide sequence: TGTGCCACCAGTGACGGGGGAGGCGGGAGGTACAATGAGCAGTTCTTC. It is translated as CATSDGGGGRYNEQFF.

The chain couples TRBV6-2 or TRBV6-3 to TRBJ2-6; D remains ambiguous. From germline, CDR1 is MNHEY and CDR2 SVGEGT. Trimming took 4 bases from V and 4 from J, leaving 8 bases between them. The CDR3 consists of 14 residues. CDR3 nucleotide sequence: TGTGCCAGCAGTTTATCTTTAGGGGCCAACGTCCTGACTTTC. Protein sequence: CASSLSLGANVLTF.

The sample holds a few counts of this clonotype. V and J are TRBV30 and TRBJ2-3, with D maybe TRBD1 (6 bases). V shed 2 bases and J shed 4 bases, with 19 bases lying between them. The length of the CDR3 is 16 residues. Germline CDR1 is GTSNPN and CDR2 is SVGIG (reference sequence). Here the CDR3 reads CAWSPRTEPVSDTQYF. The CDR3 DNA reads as TGTGCCTGGAGTCCCCGGACAGAGCCAGTTTCAGATACGCAGTATTTT.

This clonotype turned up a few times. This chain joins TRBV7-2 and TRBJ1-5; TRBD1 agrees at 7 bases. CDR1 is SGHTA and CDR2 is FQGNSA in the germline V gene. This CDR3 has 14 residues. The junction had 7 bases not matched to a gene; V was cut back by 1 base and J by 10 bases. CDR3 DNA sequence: TGTGCCAGCAGCTTAGGCCAGGGGGAACACCCCCAGCATTTT. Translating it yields CASSLGQGEHPQHF.

CDR3 sequence: CASSSEGGTDYYF. The CDR3 DNA sequence: TGTGCCAGCAGCTCTGAAGGTGGGACCGACTACTACTTC. The chain is built from TRBV11-2 and TRBJ2-5, with D perhaps given as TRBD1 or TRBD2 (5 bases each). V lost 4 bases to trimming and J lost 14 bases, with 20 bases between them. The CDR3 has 13 residues. The germline V gene has CDR1 SGHAT and CDR2 FQNNGV.

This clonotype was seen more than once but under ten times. CDR3 amino acids: CASSLAGGWETQYF. CDR3 sequence (DNA): TGCGCCAGCAGCTTGGCGGGAGGGTGGGAGACCCAGTACTTC. This chain joins TRBV5-1 and TRBJ2-5; 8 bases are a match to TRBD2. This CDR3 is 14 amino acids long. CDR1 is SGHRS and CDR2 is YFSETQ in the germline V gene. V shed 0 bases and J 5 bases; nucleotides not matched to a gene: 3.

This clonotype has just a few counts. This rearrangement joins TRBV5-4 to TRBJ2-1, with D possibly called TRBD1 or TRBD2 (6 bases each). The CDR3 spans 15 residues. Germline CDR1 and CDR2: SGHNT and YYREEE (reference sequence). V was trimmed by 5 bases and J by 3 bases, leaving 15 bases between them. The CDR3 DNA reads TGTGCCAGCAGTCAAGGGGGGAGTTACTACAATGAGCAGTTCTTC. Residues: CASSQGGSYYNEQFF. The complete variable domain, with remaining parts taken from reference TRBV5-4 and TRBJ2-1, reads ETGVTQSPTHLIKTRGQQVTLRCSSQSGHNTVSWYQQALGQGPQFIFQYYREEENGRGNFPPRFSGLQFPNYSSELNVNALELDDSALYLCASSQGGSYYNEQFFGPGTRLTVL.

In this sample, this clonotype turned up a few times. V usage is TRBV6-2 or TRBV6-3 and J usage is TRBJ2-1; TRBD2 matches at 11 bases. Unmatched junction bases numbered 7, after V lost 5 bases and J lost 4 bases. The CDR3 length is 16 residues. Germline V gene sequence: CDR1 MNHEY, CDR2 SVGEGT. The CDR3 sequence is CASSALAGVSYNEQFF. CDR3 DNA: TGTGCCAGCAGTGCACTAGCGGGAGTTTCATACAATGAGCAGTTCTTC.

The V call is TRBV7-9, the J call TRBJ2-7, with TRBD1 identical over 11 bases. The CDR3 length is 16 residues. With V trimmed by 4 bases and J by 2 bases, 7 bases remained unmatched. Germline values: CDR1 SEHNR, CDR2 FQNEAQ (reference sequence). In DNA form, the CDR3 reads TGTGCCAGCAGCTCCAGCCAGGGACAGGGGGCCTACGAGCAGTACTTC. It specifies CASSSSQGQGAYEQYF.

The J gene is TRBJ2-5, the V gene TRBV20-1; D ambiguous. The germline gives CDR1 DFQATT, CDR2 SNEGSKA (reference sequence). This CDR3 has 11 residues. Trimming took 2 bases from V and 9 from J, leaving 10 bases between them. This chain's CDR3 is CSARQTQAQYF. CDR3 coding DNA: TGCAGTGCTAGACAAACCCAGGCCCAGTACTTC.

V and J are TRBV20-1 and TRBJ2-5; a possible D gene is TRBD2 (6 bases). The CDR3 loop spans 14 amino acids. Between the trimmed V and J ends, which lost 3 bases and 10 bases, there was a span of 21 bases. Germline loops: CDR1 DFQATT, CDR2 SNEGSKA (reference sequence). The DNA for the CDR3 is TGCAGTGCTAGGCCCGCCCCGGGACTTGGGAGCCAGTACTTC. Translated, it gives CSARPAPGLGSQYF.

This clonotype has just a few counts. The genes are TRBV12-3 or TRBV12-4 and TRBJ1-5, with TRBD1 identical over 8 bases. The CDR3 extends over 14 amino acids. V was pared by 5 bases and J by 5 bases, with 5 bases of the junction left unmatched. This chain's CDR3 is CASSRGQGYQPQHF. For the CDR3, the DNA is TGTGCCAGCAGTCGTGGACAGGGCTATCAGCCCCAGCATTTT.

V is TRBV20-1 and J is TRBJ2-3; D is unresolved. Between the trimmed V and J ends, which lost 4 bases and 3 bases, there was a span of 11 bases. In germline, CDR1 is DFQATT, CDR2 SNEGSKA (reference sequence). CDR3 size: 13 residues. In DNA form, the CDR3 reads TGCAGTGCTATCAAACTCCGGACAGATACGCAGTATTTT. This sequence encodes CSAIKLRTDTQYF.